The 8 T cell receptor beta chains listed next were all sequenced from one sample in a study of early stage breast cancer tumors. Some clones are missing from TCRdb's copy, which holds only in-frame ones; the method was immunoSEQ multiplex PCR. The repertoire consists of about 3,300 clones, with roughly 67% occurring once and the leading ten covering 16%. Sequenced: breast tumor tissue. Source of these receptors: a middle-aged person with breast cancer.

The rearrangement joins TRBV5-6 to TRBJ2-3, with 13 bases matching TRBD2. J was trimmed by 4 bases and V by 4 bases; bases with no gene match: 3. The CDR3 is made up of 15 amino acids. Germline-derived CDR1 and CDR2 are SGHDT and YYEEEE. DNA of the CDR3: TGTGCCAGCAGCCCGACTAGCGGGAGGTCAGATACGCAGTATTTT. The encoded protein is CASSPTSGRSDTQYF.

This chain joins TRBV7-2 and TRBJ1-3; D not resolved. V lost 3 bases and J 4 bases, leaving 16 bases between the germline ends. Looked up from germline, CDR1 is SGHTA and CDR2 is FQGNSA. The CDR3 is 16 amino acids. The chain's CDR3 is CASSFPSGLSGNTIYF. The CDR3 DNA reads as TGTGCCAGCAGCTTTCCAAGCGGGCTTTCGGGAAACACCATATATTTT. The whole variable domain, filled in from reference TRBV7-2 and TRBJ1-3, reads GAGVSQSPSNKVTEKGKDVELRCDPISGHTALYWYRQSLGQGLEFLIYFQGNSAPDKSGLPSDRFSAERTGGSVSTLTIQRTQQEDSAVYLCASSFPSGLSGNTIYFGEGSWLTVV.

The chain links TRBV13 to TRBJ1-2; D gene unclear. This CDR3 comprises 12 residues. Germline V gene data show CDR1 as PRHDT and CDR2 as FYEKMQ (reference sequence). V dropped 0 bases and J dropped 6 bases, with 5 bases sitting between them. The CDR3 bases are TGTGCCAGCAGCTTAGGGGGAAATGGCTACACCTTC. The encoded protein is CASSLGGNGYTF.

This clone showed up just a few times. The chain carries TRBV15 and TRBJ2-1; 11 bases align to TRBD2. Germline V gene lookup returns CDR1 LNHNV and CDR2 YYDKDF (reference sequence). V lost 3 bases, J lost 0 bases, and 1 base stayed unmatched. The CDR3 is 16 residues long. The CDR3: CATSSLAGGSYNEQFF. In DNA, the CDR3 is TGTGCCACCAGCAGTCTAGCGGGAGGCTCCTACAATGAGCAGTTCTTC. Based on the CDR3 plus reference TRBV15 and TRBJ2-1, the full variable domain is DAMVIQNPRYQVTQFGKPVTLSCSQTLNHNVMYWYQQKSSQAPKLLFHYYDKDFNNEADTPDNFQSRRPNTSFCFLDIRSPGLGDTAMYLCATSSLAGGSYNEQFFGPGTRLTVL.

The chain carries TRBV11-2 and TRBJ2-7, with 7 bases fitting TRBD1. The CDR3 length is 15 residues. CDR1 is SGHAT and CDR2 is FQNNGV in the germline V gene. V dropped 5 bases and J dropped 3; count of bases not matched to a gene: 10. The CDR3: CASSPSVDRLYEQYF. The CDR3, as DNA: TGTGCCAGCAGCCCTTCGGTGGACAGGCTCTACGAGCAGTACTTC.

This clone has a handful of counts. V gene TRBV7-2 combines with J gene TRBJ2-3; 7 nucleotides agree with TRBD2. The CDR3 runs 14 residues. The germline V gene encodes CDR1 SGHTA and CDR2 FQGNSA. V was clipped by 6 bases and J by 3 bases; unmatched bases: 6. The CDR3 reads CASRAGVGTDTQYF. In DNA, the CDR3 is TGTGCCAGCAGGGCGGGAGTGGGTACAGATACGCAGTATTTT. Drawing the rest from reference TRBV7-2 and TRBJ2-3, the complete variable domain is GAGVSQSPSNKVTEKGKDVELRCDPISGHTALYWYRQSLGQGLEFLIYFQGNSAPDKSGLPSDRFSAERTGGSVSTLTIQRTQQEDSAVYLCASRAGVGTDTQYFGPGTRLTVL.

This clone has just a few counts. The chain uses TRBV18 and TRBJ2-3; no firm D call. The germline V gene encodes CDR1 KGHSH and CDR2 LQKENI. V was pared by 3 bases and J by 1 base, with 8 bases between. CDR3 length: 14 residues. The CDR3: CASSPAIGTDTQYF. The CDR3 DNA reads TGTGCCAGCTCACCGGCCATCGGCACAGATACGCAGTATTTT.

In its sample, this clone ranks as hyperexpanded (1% or more). This chain uses TRBV2 with TRBJ2-1; D may match TRBD1 or TRBD2 (6 bases each). V was shortened by 5 bases and J by 8 bases, with 10 bases between the two germline ends. This CDR3 has 12 amino acids. The germline CDR1 and CDR2 sequences are SNHLY and FYNNEI. CDR3 sequence: CASSSGEDEQFF. CDR3 coding DNA: TGTGCCAGCAGTTCAGGGGAGGATGAGCAGTTCTTC.